One sample yielded the 14 T cell receptor beta chains listed below, sequenced in a study of CXCR3-negative and CXCR3-positive naive CD8 T cells. UMI-labeled TRB cDNA libraries were prepared by 5' RACE. Reanalyzing the 5' RACE reads, TCRdb keeps one entry per CDR3 protein, without DNA. The listing records 100,000 to 150,000 distinct CDR3 sequences. The study, taken as a whole, reports: The TRB CDR3s that CXCR3-positive naive cells carried were more hydrophobic than those of CXCR3-negative naive cells.

Their specific antigens are unknown. The sample taken for sequencing was naive CXCR3+ CD8+ T cells from blood. Subset noted: CD45RO-CCR7+CD27+CD95- naive CD8+ T cells expressing CXCR3 (TNR3+). The receptors come from a human donor in good health. Some clones in this sample may be carry-over from other donors' samples.

The V and J genes are TRBV7-9 and TRBJ1-5; there is no DNA to check the TCRdb D call of TRBD1. The germline CDR1 and CDR2 sequences are SEHNR and FQNEAQ (reference sequence). The CDR3 is 14 amino acids. The CDR3 loop is CASSSGGGNQPQHF.

The V and J genes are TRBV20-1 and TRBJ1-2. The CDR3 contains 11 residues. The germline gives CDR1 DFQATT, CDR2 SNEGSKA (reference sequence). CDR3 sequence reads: CSASLRNGYTF.

This chain links TRBV29-1 with TRBJ1-1. The CDR3 length is 11 residues. Germline V gene sequence: CDR1 SQVTM, CDR2 ANQGSEA. The CDR3 here is CSVFGSTEAFF.

The chain employs TRBV4-1 and TRBJ1-1; TCRdb returns TRBD1, unconfirmable since there is no DNA. From germline, CDR1 is MGHRA and CDR2 YSYEKL. This CDR3 contains 15 residues. CDR3 residues: CASSQADRGSNEAFF.

The chain recombines TRBV7-9 with TRBJ1-1; there is no DNA to check the TCRdb D call of TRBD1. Germline V gene lookup returns CDR1 SEHNR and CDR2 FQNEAQ (reference sequence). This CDR3 is built from 16 residues. This chain's CDR3 is CASSQTTGATRGEAFF.

The J gene is TRBJ1-5, the V gene TRBV4-3. Germline values: CDR1 LGHNA, CDR2 YSLEER. The CDR3 loop spans 14 amino acids. This chain's CDR3 is CASSIDWNNQPQHF.

V and J are TRBV9 and TRBJ2-1; TCRdb indicates TRBD1, and absent DNA this call remains unverified. CDR3 length: 16 residues. From germline, CDR1 is SGDLS and CDR2 YYNGEE. CDR3 sequence reads: CASSVAGEVQVNEQFF.

The chain links TRBV5-1 to TRBJ2-1; the TRBD2 assignment by TCRdb is unverifiable without DNA. Germline lookup yields CDR1 SGHRS and CDR2 YFSETQ. The CDR3 covers 15 residues. The CDR3 reads CASSLVGLAGDEQFF.

The chain recombines TRBV28 with TRBJ1-1. This CDR3 is 12 amino acids long. Germline V gene lookup returns CDR1 MDHEN and CDR2 SYDVKM. The CDR3 protein is CASSFPDPEAFF.

The chain uses TRBV3-1 and TRBJ2-7; the D call of TRBD2 rests on TCRdb alone, since no DNA is present to check it. CDR1 is LGHDT and CDR2 is YNNKEL in the germline V gene (reference sequence). The CDR3 sequence is 15 residues long. The CDR3 spells CASSQDPSGLYEQYF.

The V gene is TRBV7-9, the J gene TRBJ2-1; TCRdb designates TRBD1, a call that cannot be tested without DNA. The germline V gene has CDR1 SEHNR and CDR2 FQNEAQ (reference sequence). The CDR3 loop spans 19 amino acids. The CDR3 is CASSRGQGGIARYYNEQFF.

The chain is built from TRBV6-5 and TRBJ2-7; TCRdb's D call, TRBD2, is unchecked because there is no DNA. The germline CDR1 and CDR2 sequences are MNHEY and SVGAGI. The CDR3 sequence is 14 residues long. CDR3 loop: CASSWRGSPYEQYF.

The chain joins TRBV12-3 or TRBV12-4 to TRBJ2-1. CDR3 length: 17 amino acids. CDR3 sequence: CASSLVFRVQLGDEQFF.

The chain uses TRBV5-4 and TRBJ2-7. This CDR3 region has 13 residues. Per the germline V gene, CDR1 is SGHNT and CDR2 is YYREEE (reference sequence). The CDR3 loop is CASSSGPPYEQYF.